Presented here are 20 T cell receptor beta chains from one specimen sequenced in a study of Ad26.COV2.S vaccination and SARS-CoV-2 variants. The protocol was immunoSEQ multiplex PCR, while the TCRdb copy is restricted to in-frame clones and leaves out a portion. The sample has about 320,000 clones; just under 85% are singletons. The treatment was: roughly 20 received Ad26.COV2.S at low or high dose, single or two shots; 5 received placebo; per-sample allocation not given. All samples were drawn on day 63, counting from the first vaccine or placebo injection. The starting material was peripheral blood, obtained in a trial of Ad26.COV2.S vaccine versus placebo. Receptors were obtained from a person between 18 and 65 years old who received the Ad26.COV2.S COVID-19 vaccine or a placebo.

This clone was observed a handful of times. The gene calls are TRBV7-8 and TRBJ2-7, with D possibly being TRBD1 or TRBD2 (5 bases each). This CDR3 has 14 residues. Germline values: CDR1 SGHVS, CDR2 FQNEAQ. With 2 bases removed from V and 6 bases from J, the gap between germline ends came to 14 bases. CDR3 coding DNA: TGTGCCAGCAGCTTACGTAGGGACCGGATCGAGCAGTACTTC. This gives the protein CASSLRRDRIEQYF.

This rearrangement joins TRBV3-1 (or the pseudogene TRBV3-2) to TRBJ2-3; D is perhaps TRBD1 or TRBD2 (5 bases each). The length of the CDR3 is 16 residues. Trimming removed 5 bases from V and 9 bases from J, with 24 bases in between. The germline V gene has CDR1 LGHDT and CDR2 YNNKEL (reference sequence). CDR3: CASSSPARDPLRTQYF. As DNA, the CDR3 is TGTGCCAGCAGCTCCCCGGCCAGGGACCCCCTTCGAACGCAGTATTTT.

This clone was counted once. The chain employs TRBV28 and TRBJ1-3; D gene unclear. V was shortened by 3 bases and J by 6 bases, with 6 bases between the two germline ends. This CDR3 region has 12 residues. Germline loops: CDR1 MDHEN, CDR2 SYDVKM. The CDR3 region is CASSLNVNTIYF. The CDR3 DNA reads as TGTGCCAGCAGTTTGAACGTAAACACCATATATTTT.

Only a few counts were recorded for this clone. The rearrangement links TRBV19 to TRBJ1-1; 11 bases are shared with TRBD1. With V trimmed by 10 bases and J by 4 bases, 11 bases remained unmatched. CDR3 length: 15 residues. Germline V gives CDR1 LNHDA, CDR2 SQIVND (reference sequence). CDR3 amino acids: CATTDRGRLGTEAFF. The CDR3 DNA reads TGTGCCACTACGGACAGGGGGCGTCTGGGCACTGAAGCTTTCTTT.

This rearrangement joins TRBV5-1 to TRBJ2-7, with 7 bases matching TRBD1. V trimming: 4 bases; J trimming: 4 bases; junction bases outside the gene matches: 8. Germline CDR1 is SGHRS and CDR2 is YFSETQ. The CDR3 covers 14 residues. The CDR3 loop reads CASSLRTGEYEQYF. CDR3 sequence (DNA): TGCGCCAGCAGCCTACGGACAGGAGAATACGAGCAGTACTTC.

The table lists this clone with a count of one. This chain links TRBV2 with TRBJ2-5; no reliable D call. The germline V and J ends were trimmed by 2 bases and 2 bases, with 6 bases remaining between them. The CDR3 runs 13 residues. The V gene's germline CDR1 is SNHLY and CDR2 FYNNEI. CDR3 DNA: TGTGCCAGCAGTGAAAGACGGCAAGAGACCCAGTACTTC. It is translated as CASSERRQETQYF.

The chain recombines TRBV19 with TRBJ2-1, with 9 bases fitting TRBD1. Looked up from germline, CDR1 is LNHDA and CDR2 is SQIVND (reference sequence). V dropped 9 bases and J dropped 8; count of bases not matched to a gene: 14. The CDR3 has 15 amino acids. CDR3: CASSNATGGTDEQFF. In nucleotides, the CDR3 is TGTGCCAGCTCGAACGCGACAGGGGGTACTGATGAGCAGTTCTTC.

With respect to this clone: Other DNA sequences in the sample encode the same CDR3. The CDR3 loop is CASSQEGTGGGKLFF. As DNA, the CDR3 is TGCGCCAGCAGCCAAGAAGGGACAGGCGGGGGAAAACTGTTTTTT. J is TRBJ1-4 and V is TRBV4-1; TRBD1 matches 8 bases. The CDR3 is 15 residues long. Germline V gene lookup returns CDR1 MGHRA and CDR2 YSYEKL. The J segment lost 10 bases and the V segment lost 0 bases, leaving 7 bases of the junction unmatched.

The gene calls are TRBV28 and TRBJ2-7; D not resolved. Trimming left V 2 bases short and J 6 bases short, with 11 bases between. Germline-derived CDR1 and CDR2 are MDHEN and SYDVKM. The CDR3 sequence is 13 residues long. The CDR3 protein is CASSLDGNFEQYF. CDR3 coding DNA: TGTGCCAGCAGTTTAGACGGAAACTTCGAGCAGTACTTC.

Points on this clone: Other DNA sequences of this sample code for an identical CDR3. The chain recombines TRBV5-1 with TRBJ1-5; D gene uncertain. V lost 0 bases, J lost 0 bases, and 7 bases lay in between. CDR1 is SGHRS and CDR2 is YFSETQ in the germline V gene. The CDR3 sequence is 15 residues long. The CDR3 DNA sequence: TGCGCCAGCAGCTTGGCCGGAAATAGCAATCAGCCCCAGCATTTT. Its protein is CASSLAGNSNQPQHF.

This sequence joins TRBV6-5 and TRBJ1-1; TRBD1 agrees at 10 bases. The trim removed 8 bases at V and 1 base at J, leaving 4 bases unmatched. CDR1 is MNHEY and CDR2 is SVGAGI in the germline V gene. The CDR3 extends over 14 amino acids. The CDR3 is CASGRDRGNTEAFF. CDR3 nucleotides: TGTGCCAGCGGCCGGGACAGGGGGAACACTGAAGCTTTCTTT.

V gene TRBV29-1 combines with J gene TRBJ1-1; no clear D gene. The length of the CDR3 is 12 residues. Trimming shortened V by 3 bases and J by 3 bases, and 8 bases separated the two germline ends. Germline CDR1 is SQVTM and CDR2 is ANQGSEA. CDR3 region: CSVDWQDTEAFF. CDR3 nucleotide sequence: TGCAGCGTTGATTGGCAGGACACTGAAGCTTTCTTT.

The chain employs TRBV3-1 (or the pseudogene TRBV3-2) and TRBJ2-2, with a weak D call TRBD2 (6 bases). V was shortened by 4 bases and J by 5 bases, with 17 bases between the two germline ends. In germline, CDR1 is LGHDT, CDR2 YNNKEL (reference sequence). The CDR3 spans 16 residues. CDR3: CASSLGEARWTGELFF. Written as DNA, the CDR3 is TGTGCCAGCAGCCTTGGGGAGGCGCGGTGGACCGGGGAGCTGTTTTTT.

The J gene is TRBJ1-3, the V gene TRBV28; possibly TRBD1 for D (5 bases). Trimming cost V 7 bases and J 0 bases, with 16 bases left between them. This CDR3 region has 16 residues. CDR1 is MDHEN, CDR2 SYDVKM, per germline. CDR3 sequence reads: CASIGGLRHSGNTIYF. CDR3 sequence (DNA): TGTGCCAGCATCGGGGGTCTACGGCACTCTGGAAACACCATATATTTT.

The chain employs TRBV9 and TRBJ2-2; TRBD1 is a possible D gene (5 bases). Germline loops: CDR1 SGDLS, CDR2 YYNGEE. The CDR3 is made up of 14 amino acids. The V end was cut by 0 bases, the J end by 7 bases, with 10 bases between. CDR3 bases: TGTGCCAGCAGCGTAGCCCAGGGATTCGGGGAGCTGTTTTTT. The encoded protein is CASSVAQGFGELFF.

The chain has TRBV15 and TRBJ1-2, with 9 bases lining up with TRBD1. The CDR3 covers 14 residues. Germline loops: CDR1 LNHNV, CDR2 YYDKDF (reference sequence). The J segment lost 7 bases and the V segment lost 5 bases, leaving 8 bases of the junction unmatched. DNA for the CDR3: TGTGCCACCAGCGTCACAGGGGGCGAAACTGGCTACACCTTC. This translates into CATSVTGGETGYTF.

The chain recombines TRBV5-1 with TRBJ2-1; 11 positions agree with TRBD2. The length of the CDR3 is 16 residues. V shed 0 bases and J 6 bases; nucleotides not matched to a gene: 5. In germline, CDR1 is SGHRS, CDR2 YFSETQ. In DNA form, the CDR3 reads TGCGCCAGCAGCTTGGCCTTTAGCGGGGGGGCCAATGAGCAGTTCTTC. Translation: CASSLAFSGGANEQFF.

The CDR3 coding sequence is TGTGCCAGCAGCCAAGTATCAGGGGCGAACACTGAAGCTTTCTTT. Its translation: CASSQVSGANTEAFF. The chain couples TRBV3-1 (or the pseudogene TRBV3-2) to TRBJ1-1; perhaps TRBD1 as D (6 bases). The V and J ends lost 1 base and 1 base respectively, with 10 bases between them. This CDR3 has 15 amino acids. Germline lookup yields CDR1 LGHDT and CDR2 YNNKEL (reference sequence).

This clone has a single count. V usage is TRBV28 and J usage is TRBJ2-2; D is uncertain. Germline CDR1 reads MDHEN; CDR2 reads SYDVKM. CDR3 length equals 15 residues. Between the trimmed V and J ends, which lost 6 bases and 9 bases, there was a span of 20 bases. The CDR3 bases are TGTGCCAGCAGCCCCCTAAGCTCGGGCGAACGGGAGCTGTTTTTT. It yields the protein CASSPLSSGERELFF.

The chain links TRBV7-2 to TRBJ2-2, with a tentative D call TRBD2 (6 bases). The CDR3 is made up of 14 amino acids. The V gene lost 4 bases and the J gene lost 3 bases, with 9 bases spanning the gap. Germline lookup yields CDR1 SGHTA and CDR2 FQGNSA. CDR3 region: CASSWGVDTGELFF. The CDR3 DNA is TGTGCCAGCAGCTGGGGGGTTGACACCGGGGAGCTGTTTTTT. The full variable domain, with the rest looked up from reference TRBV7-2 and TRBJ2-2, is GAGVSQSPSNKVTEKGKDVELRCDPISGHTALYWYRQSLGQGLEFLIYFQGNSAPDKSGLPSDRFSAERTGGSVSTLTIQRTQQEDSAVYLCASSWGVDTGELFFGEGSRLTVL.